This is a list of T cell receptor beta chains from one sample in a study of identical twins. Via MiXCR, TCRdb re-called the 5' RACE reads, giving one row per CDR3 protein. This table has under 900,000 distinct CDR3 sequences, around 12% appearing once. In addition, the sample was reused for a study of yellow fever vaccine responses in identical twins.

Material: PBMCs. These receptors all come from a woman between 18 and 30 years old in good health. Both conserved end residues are part of each CDR3. Fields, in order: J gene, D gene, clone size, V gene, CDR3 DNA, CDR3 protein. A D gene is named only where the DNA matches it firmly. Expanded clones get a size class; other rows say once, few or many, or leave the size out.

TRBJ2-1 | TRBD1 | many | TRBV5-1 | TGCGCCAGCCAATACGGACAGGGCCTTAACAATGAGCAGTTCTTC | CASQYGQGLNNEQFF
TRBJ2-7 | TRBD1 | . | TRBV5-1 | TGCGCCAGCAGCTTACCGGGACAGGGACGTCCCGAGCAGTACTTC | CASSLPGQGRPEQYF
TRBJ2-3 | . | . | TRBV18 | TGTGCCAGCTCACCCCCCGAGCGCAAAACAGATACGCAGTATTTT | CASSPPERKTDTQYF
TRBJ1-2 | . | many | TRBV5-4 | TGTGCCAGCAGCTTGGATAGGAATTTAGGCTACACCTTC | CASSLDRNLGYTF
TRBJ2-3 | TRBD2 | . | TRBV5-1 | TGCGCCAGCAGCTTGGGTTCTAGCGGGGGGGCCGGCACAGATACGCAGTATTTT | CASSLGSSGGAGTDTQYF
TRBJ1-3 | TRBD1 | few | TRBV7-9 | TGTGCCAGCAGCTTAGAAGCTGGGACAGCTGGAAACACCATATATTTT | CASSLEAGTAGNTIYF
TRBJ2-4 | TRBD2 | . | TRBV3-1 | TGTGCCAGCAGCCAATACGGGGGGGGAAACATTCAGTACTTC | CASSQYGGGNIQYF
TRBJ2-2 | . | . | TRBV14 | TGTGCCAGCAGCCTCTATAGGCGGATTAACACCGGGGAGCTGTTTTTT | CASSLYRRINTGELFF
TRBJ2-2 | . | . | TRBV6-2/TRBV6-3 | TGTGCCAGCAGTTATGGACTTGATAACACCGGGGAGCTGTTTTTT | CASSYGLDNTGELFF
TRBJ2-1 | . | many | TRBV6-5 | TGTGCCAGCAGTTTGACTTCGAGCTCCTACAATGAGCAGTTCTTC | CASSLTSSSYNEQFF
TRBJ2-3 | TRBD2 | many | TRBV4-1 | TGCGCCAGCAGCCAAGCCCGGGGAAGAGGGGTCGGGAGGGCAGATACGCAGTATTTT | CASSQARGRGVGRADTQYF
TRBJ2-1 | . | few | TRBV24-1 | TGTGCCACCAGTGATACATCCAGGGGCCATGAGCAGTTCTTC | CATSDTSRGHEQFF
TRBJ2-7 | TRBD1 | few | TRBV20-1 | TGCAGTGCGACAGGGGCCAAACACTACGAGCAGTACTTC | CSATGAKHYEQYF
TRBJ2-1 | TRBD2 | . | TRBV2 | TGTGCCAGCAGTGTAGACCCGGTGAGCGGGAGGACTCAATACAATGAGCAGTTCTTC | CASSVDPVSGRTQYNEQFF
TRBJ2-7 | TRBD1 | few | TRBV5-1 | TGCGCCAGCAGCTCGACAGGGGGCAACTACGAGCAGTACTTC | CASSSTGGNYEQYF
TRBJ1-1 | . | . | TRBV11-3 | TGTGCCAGCAGCTTATTTTCGGGCACTGAAGCTTTCTTT | CASSLFSGTEAFF
TRBJ2-5 | . | . | TRBV7-8 | TGTGCCAGCAGCTTAGTTTTAGGGGGGGAGACCCAGTACTTC | CASSLVLGGETQYF
TRBJ2-2 | TRBD1 | . | TRBV7-8 | TGTGCCAGCAGCCACAGGGGTGGGAACACCGGGGAGCTGTTTTTT | CASSHRGGNTGELFF
TRBJ2-1 | TRBD2 | . | TRBV7-9 | TGTGCCAGCAGCTTGACCGGGGGGGGTAGCTCCTACAATGAGCAGTTCTTC | CASSLTGGGSSYNEQFF
TRBJ2-1 | TRBD1 | . | TRBV6-1 | TGTGCCAGCAACACTCGGGACAGGGGTTCAAATGAGCAGTTCTTC | CASNTRDRGSNEQFF
TRBJ2-2 | . | . | TRBV19 | TGTGCCAGTAGAGCGAGGCAGACGAACACCGGGGAGCTGTTTTTT | CASRARQTNTGELFF
TRBJ1-6 | TRBD1 | . | TRBV6-1 | TGTGCCAGCAGACCACCGGGACAGTTAAATTCACCCCTCCACTTT | CASRPPGQLNSPLHF
TRBJ2-1 | . | . | TRBV6-1 | TGTGCCAGCAGTGAATCCGCGAGAAACTACAATGAGCAGTTCTTC | CASSESARNYNEQFF
TRBJ2-3 | TRBD2 | . | TRBV3-1 | TGTGCCAGTACCCTAGCGGAGGCCCCCACAGATACGCAGTATTTT | CASTLAEAPTDTQYF
TRBJ1-3 | . | few | TRBV28 | TGTGCCAGCAGTTTACAGACTTCTTCTGGAAACACCATATATTTT | CASSLQTSSGNTIYF
TRBJ1-2 | TRBD1 | many | TRBV6-5 | TGTGCCAGCAGTAAGACAGGGTATGGCTACACCTTC | CASSKTGYGYTF